This T cell receptor (beta chain) was obtained from a study of T cell repertoires in cytomegalovirus infection. TCRdb itself ran the reads through MiXCR, one entry per CDR3 protein. This table holds roughly 860,000 distinct CDR3 sequences, approximately 32% found once. This clonotype was picked up a small number of times. Its antigen is currently unknown. This CDR3 has 14 amino acids. Looked up from germline, CDR1 is SEHNR and CDR2 is FQNEAQ (reference sequence). V lost 1 base and J 4 bases, leaving 8 bases between the germline ends. The gene calls are TRBV7-9 and TRBJ2-1; D not resolved. This receptor was obtained from a human donor in good health (CMV status not recorded). Some clones in this sample may be carry-over from other donors' samples. This specimen consisted of cultured CD8+ T cells from PBMCs, obtained from culture after CMV antigen stimulation. The CDR3, as DNA: TGTGCCAGCAGCTTAGTGTTCCCTTACAATGAGCAGTTCTTC. Its protein product is CASSLVFPYNEQFF.